This record concerns one TCR beta chain sequence. Its binding antigen is unknown. No much larger clone is present one base from it, and per-base qualities are unavailable. This specimen belongs to a study of identical twins (TCRdb year 2016). Regarding the research as a whole: To test whether fetal clonotypes persist, the study used deep sequencing on TCR alpha and beta repertoires from monozygotic twins, unrelated adults of various ages, and cord blood. To rule out contamination, replicate twin experiments were performed at different times with different library preparation protocols.

Every donor was a healthy Caucasian. The twin cohort comprised three pairs of female monozygotic twins, all aged roughly 18 to 30 years. The RNA used for TCR libraries was isolated from peripheral blood mononuclear cells. The library was made by 5' RACE. Reads for this sample came from an Illumina HiSeq 2000. A universal primer binding site was introduced by template switching, and a unique molecular identifier was present in the final cDNA, enabling accurate counting of TCR cDNA molecules. First-strand cDNA for TCR alpha and beta chains was synthesized from specific primers in the conserved constant-segment region. To control for contamination, every cDNA library was double barcoded, receiving both a SMART-Mk sample barcode and Illumina barcodes. Two successive PCR steps introduced TruSeq adapter sequences along with Illumina sample barcodes. The Illumina HiSeq platform was used with custom primers to sequence TCR alpha and beta cDNA libraries. The authors' analysis ran thus. Unique molecular identifiers were extracted from raw reads with MiGEC, and CDR3 positions were determined with MiXCR. For each individual, recombination models were inferred using an EM algorithm with the repgenHMM and IGoR tools. Shared clonotypes were analyzed with the tcR package in R, and sharing was normalized by the product of cloneset sizes. Out-of-frame nonproductive sequences were analyzed to study raw recombination free of thymic and clonal selection effects. TCRdb redid the processing of the public reads, applying fastp at Q25 and MiXCR, and retained in-frame beta chains. A single entry per CDR3 protein holds the most common genes and DNA from its merged rows. The V and J calls shown here were made by TCRdb, not taken from the authors' results. Counted in this sample were approximately 630,000 distinct CDR3 sequences; just over 7% of them appeared once. Roughly 1.6% of the sample is held by the ten biggest clonotypes.

Taken from the germline V gene (reference sequence), the CDR1 and CDR2 loops are SEHNR and FQNEAQ. V trim: 4 bases; J trim: 9 bases; unmatched bases: 9. The CDR3 covers 14 residues, taking in both the cysteine and the phenylalanine. The kept DNA is CDR3 alone, 42 bases in frame from the first base. Here is what the overall study found, with its caveats: Out-of-frame TCR alpha sharing in monozygotic twins was systematically underestimated by recombination models, whereas sharing between unrelated individuals was in agreement with the recombination models. Invariant T cells such as MAIT and iNKT could partly confound zero-insertion analyses, although diverse VJ usage argued against such confounding for most clonotypes. A weaker excess of twin sharing was found in beta out-of-frame sequences because the signal-to-noise ratio was lowered by fewer shared sequences. Abundant cord blood beta clonotypes carried fewer insertions; young adult naive repertoires showed a weaker similar trend, while memory repertoires showed none. Compared with coincidental sharing between unrelated individuals, out-of-frame TCR alpha sequences shared between twins showed an excess of sequences with low generation probability. Conclusions relied on cross-sectional statistical analysis, since the same donors could not be followed over many years.

This sample was shared with a second study, whose subject was yellow fever vaccine responses in identical twins. The second publication reports: According to the authors, the vaccine-induced T cell response in identical twins seemed to be partly convergent and partly specific to each individual. The study precisely tracked vaccine-responding T cell clones in identical twins.

The sample was PBMCs. Recombination linked TRBV7-9 to TRBJ2-3, with 8 junctional bases fitting TRBD2. This receptor was identified in a woman between 18 and 30 years old in good health. The DNA reads TGTGCCAGCAGCTCAGCGGGGGCGAGCAGGACGCAGTATTTT. It codes for CASSSAGASRTQYF.